The clone carrying this TCR beta chain was detected only a few times. This sample was taken from a study of T-cell memory formation after mild COVID-19. Study-wide context: Clusters were largely donor specific.

This CDR3 is built from 18 residues. Germline V gene lookup returns CDR1 MNHEY and CDR2 SMNVEV (reference sequence). Trimming at V came to 6 bases and at J to 0 bases, leaving 10 bases not matched to a gene. Via MiXCR, TCRdb re-called the 5' RACE reads, giving one row per CDR3 protein. Of some 350,000 distinct CDR3 sequences listed, approximately 13% are singletons. The chain links TRBV27 to TRBJ1-5; 11 bases agree with TRBD1. The source of this sequence is a man younger than 35 who had mild COVID-19 (a few samples of this study predate the infection). Cell type and time point are not known. Sequencing used PBMCs or a T cell subset sorted from them (not recorded which). CDR3 amino acids: CASRGDRGITYSNQPQHF. The CDR3 nucleotides read TGTGCCAGCAGAGGGGACAGGGGGATCACCTATAGCAATCAGCCCCAGCATTTT.